A single TCR beta chain is shown here with its context. What it recognizes is unknown. The sample is drawn from a study of blood T cells in healthy people across ages. The overall study: There was about one barcoded beta molecule captured by template switching per two T cells. General study points: Observed TCR beta diversity showed a strong correlation with the percentage of naive T cells as measured by flow cytometry. Unknown donor CMV status possibly confounded expanded clonotype changes.

It was with a sample-barcoded 5' primer and a J-beta primer mix that a second PCR of about 7 to 12 cycles was run. Using its own MiXCR run on the 5' RACE reads, TCRdb lists one record per CDR3 protein. The sample carries about 1 million distinct CDR3 sequences, around 27% recorded once. The CDR3 has 17 amino acids. The trim removed 0 bases at V and 4 bases at J, leaving 9 bases unmatched. From germline, CDR1 is KGHDR and CDR2 SFDVKD. The data were also submitted as part of a second study, on T cells of mothers and their children. That paper notes: Samples were obtained from a few healthy Caucasian mothers and their six children.

The sequencing input was blood. The chain is built from TRBV24-1 and TRBJ2-5, with 8 nucleotides matching TRBD1. The receptor's source is a girl aged 2-10 years in good health. This CDR3 is CATSDLGGGQGRETQYF. The CDR3, as DNA: TGTGCCACCAGTGATTTGGGGGGTGGACAGGGACGAGAGACCCAGTACTTC.